Each of the 4 T cell receptor beta chains below was sequenced from the same sample in a study of blood T cell repertoires in COVID-19 (TCRdb year 2020). Library generation was performed with the immunoSEQ multiplex PCR assay. In its TCRdb copy, this immuneACCESS table keeps in-frame sequences only and misses some clones. Where compared with another copy, unresolved V genes explain less than half of these, and the others have no known cause. The sample records 120,000 or so clones, around 86% of which are singletons. The ten largest clones take up 25% to 35% of the sample. The sample comprised peripheral blood. The receptors originated from a woman between 65 and 79 years old with acute or convalescent COVID-19.

The CDR3 here is CSVGLDRGRPSGYTF. The CDR3 DNA sequence: TGCAGCGTTGGTTTGGACAGGGGTCGCCCCAGTGGCTACACCTTC. The chain has TRBV29-1 and TRBJ1-2; 9 positions agree with TRBD1. J gave up 7 bases and V 4 bases, and 13 bases lay outside the gene matches. CDR3 length: 15 amino acids. The V gene's germline CDR1 is SQVTM and CDR2 ANQGSEA.

This chain links TRBV5-1 with TRBJ2-3; D might be TRBD2 (5 bases). The CDR3 is 13 amino acids. Germline values: CDR1 SGHRS, CDR2 YFSETQ. Trimming took 4 bases from V and 5 from J, leaving 11 bases between them. Here the CDR3 DNA reads TGCGCCAGCAGCGGGGAGTTCGGAGATACGCAGTATTTT. Translated, it gives CASSGEFGDTQYF.

The rearrangement joins TRBV19 to TRBJ1-2; tentatively, D is TRBD1 (5 bases). The germline gives CDR1 LNHDA, CDR2 SQIVND (reference sequence). Trimming removed 9 bases at V and 5 bases at J, with 19 bases between. The CDR3 is 14 residues long. The CDR3 DNA is TGTGCCAGCACCGGGGGGGTAAGGCTTTATGGCTACACCTTC. Translation gives CASTGGVRLYGYTF.

The V gene is TRBV19, the J gene TRBJ1-6, with D possibly matching TRBD1 (6 bases). This CDR3 contains 13 residues. Germline V gives CDR1 LNHDA, CDR2 SQIVND (reference sequence). Trimming cost V 8 bases and J 8 bases, with 13 bases left between them. The CDR3 DNA reads TGTGCCAGTCAACAGGGTCGGGATTCACCCCTCCACTTT. This gives the protein CASQQGRDSPLHF. Using reference TRBV19 and TRBJ1-6 for the parts outside the CDR3, the full variable domain is DGGITQSPKYLFRKEGQNVTLSCEQNLNHDAMYWYRQDPGQGLRLIYYSQIVNDFQKGDIAEGYSVSREKKESFPLTVTSAQKNPTAFYLCASQQGRDSPLHFGNGTRLTVT.